The 27 T cell receptor beta chains listed next were all sequenced from one sample in a study of T cells expressing NK-cell markers. TCRdb re-called the 5' RACE reads; every CDR3 protein appears as one record, without DNA. The listing records roughly 380,000 distinct CDR3 sequences. Sequencing was carried out using blood T cells: a sorted CD56 or NKG2C T cell subset, CD4+ or CD8+ T cells, or bulk PBMC T cells (not recorded which). Receptor source: a man aged 18-69 years in good health.

The CDR3 sequence is CASRTPGLVFPLHF. The V gene is TRBV6-2 or TRBV6-3, the J gene TRBJ1-6. This CDR3 region has 14 residues. Germline CDR1 MNHEY, CDR2 SVGEGT.

The chain combines TRBV4-1 with TRBJ2-7; as DNA is missing, the TRBD1 call by TCRdb cannot be tested. The length of the CDR3 is 15 residues. From germline, CDR1 is MGHRA and CDR2 YSYEKL. CDR3 amino acids: CASSQDLDRANEQYF.

This rearrangement joins TRBV5-8 to TRBJ2-1; TCRdb's D call of TRBD2 is untestable without DNA. Germline CDR1 SGHTS, CDR2 YDEGEE. The CDR3 consists of 17 residues. This CDR3 reads CASRGGIAGATYNEQFF. The variable domain in full, completed from reference TRBV5-8 and TRBJ2-1, reads EAGVTQSPTHLIKTRGQQATLRCSPISGHTSVYWYQQALGLGLQFLLWYDEGEERNRGNFPPRFSGRQFPNYSSELNVNALELEDSALYLCASRGGIAGATYNEQFFGPGTRLTVL.

The chain has TRBV6-4 and TRBJ2-2; TCRdb returns TRBD2, unconfirmable since there is no DNA. Germline CDR1 is MRHNA and CDR2 is SNTAGT. The CDR3 spans 16 residues. Here the CDR3 reads CASSASPRENTGELFF.

The rearrangement uses TRBV2 and TRBJ2-3; the D call of TRBD1 rests on TCRdb alone, since no DNA is present to check it. Germline V gene lookup returns CDR1 SNHLY and CDR2 FYNNEI. The CDR3 length is 15 residues. CDR3 in amino acids: CASRMGGASTDTQYF.

This chain uses TRBV4-1 with TRBJ1-1. CDR1 and CDR2 (germline): MGHRA, YSYEKL. CDR3 length: 13 amino acids. CDR3 region: CASSQYMNTEAFF.

This sequence joins TRBV11-2 and TRBJ2-2; the D call of TRBD1 rests on TCRdb alone, since no DNA is present to check it. The CDR3 consists of 16 residues. Per germline, CDR1 SGHAT and CDR2 FQNNGV. The CDR3 sequence: CASSPLMGGVTGELFF. The complete variable domain, with remaining parts taken from reference TRBV11-2 and TRBJ2-2, reads EAGVAQSPRYKIIEKRQSVAFWCNPISGHATLYWYQQILGQGPKLLIQFQNNGVVDDSQLPKDRFSAERLKGVDSTLKIQPAKLEDSAVYLCASSPLMGGVTGELFFGEGSRLTVL.

The rearrangement joins TRBV21-1 to TRBJ1-6; there is no DNA to check the TCRdb D call of TRBD1. TRBV21-1 constitutes a pseudogene. This CDR3 is built from 15 residues. The CDR3 here is CASSKPRGGNSPLHF.

The J gene is TRBJ2-7, the V gene TRBV19; TCRdb names TRBD1, which stays unverified in the absence of DNA. The CDR3 consists of 16 residues. From germline, CDR1 is LNHDA and CDR2 SQIVND (reference sequence). This chain's CDR3 is CASSIVWGTGANEQYF.

The chain has TRBV7-9 and TRBJ1-6; the D gene TCRdb calls, TRBD1, cannot be checked with no DNA. The CDR3 has 15 residues. Per germline, CDR1 SEHNR and CDR2 FQNEAQ (reference sequence). The CDR3 sequence is CASSTTGNYNSPLHF. Together with reference TRBV7-9 and TRBJ1-6, the CDR3 gives the full variable domain: DTGVSQNPRHKITKRGQNVTFRCDPISEHNRLYWYRQTLGQGPEFLTYFQNEAQLEKSRLLSDRFSAERPKGSFSTLEIQRTEQGDSAMYLCASSTTGNYNSPLHFGNGTRLTVT.

The genes are TRBV5-1 and TRBJ2-3; the TCRdb D gene call, TRBD1, has no DNA to confirm it. CDR3 length equals 11 residues. Per germline, CDR1 SGHRS and CDR2 YFSETQ. The CDR3 loop is CASGQESTQYF.

CDR3 sequence: CASSTSSDGGNTIYF. The V gene is TRBV4-1, the J gene TRBJ1-3. CDR3 size: 15 residues. Germline CDR1 and CDR2: MGHRA and YSYEKL.

The chain employs TRBV6-1 and TRBJ1-6; the D call from TCRdb, TRBD1, cannot be confirmed without DNA. Germline-derived CDR1 and CDR2 are MNHNS and SASEGT. The CDR3 runs to 15 residues. This chain's CDR3 is CASRPRDRYNSPLHF.

The chain has TRBV5-5 and TRBJ2-7; TCRdb calls TRBD1, which cannot be checked without DNA. CDR1 is SGHKS and CDR2 is YYEKEE in the germline V gene (reference sequence). The CDR3 totals 16 residues. CDR3 protein: CASSRSGPATLYEQYF. Drawing the rest from reference TRBV5-5 and TRBJ2-7, the complete variable domain is DAGVTQSPTHLIKTRGQQVTLRCSPISGHKSVSWYQQVLGQGPQFIFQYYEKEERGRGNFPDRFSARQFPNYSSELNVNALLLGDSALYLCASSRSGPATLYEQYFGPGTRLTVT.

The V gene is TRBV20-1, the J gene TRBJ2-7; as DNA is missing, the TRBD2 call by TCRdb cannot be tested. The germline gives CDR1 DFQATT, CDR2 SNEGSKA (reference sequence). The CDR3 runs 15 residues. CDR3: CSARKGAGGSYEQYF.

The rearrangement uses TRBV10-3 and TRBJ2-3; TCRdb's D gene call, TRBD2, goes unchecked for lack of DNA. From germline, CDR1 is ENHRY and CDR2 SYGVKD. CDR3 size: 17 residues. The chain's CDR3 is CAISPQGTSGGARTQYF.

The chain couples TRBV6-1 to TRBJ2-5. CDR1 is MNHNS and CDR2 is SASEGT in the germline V gene. This CDR3 is built from 15 residues. CDR3 amino acids: CASSEARGFGETQYF.

J is TRBJ2-2 and V is TRBV6-1; TCRdb outputs TRBD1, but without DNA this stays unchecked. The germline gives CDR1 MNHNS, CDR2 SASEGT. The CDR3 length is 13 residues. The CDR3 is CAITGTNTGELFF.

The chain has TRBV19 and TRBJ1-5; TCRdb calls TRBD1, which cannot be checked without DNA. The CDR3 extends over 14 amino acids. Germline assignment: CDR1 LNHDA and CDR2 SQIVND (reference sequence). The CDR3: CASVDRSRNQPQHF.

The CDR3 region is CRARQGDYGYTF. The chain links TRBV20-1 to TRBJ1-2; with no DNA, the TCRdb D assignment of TRBD1 cannot be verified. The CDR3 consists of 12 residues. Germline V gene data show CDR1 as DFQATT and CDR2 as SNEGSKA (reference sequence).

The J gene is TRBJ1-4, the V gene TRBV20-1; TCRdb designates TRBD1, a call that cannot be tested without DNA. The germline V gene encodes CDR1 DFQATT and CDR2 SNEGSKA (reference sequence). The CDR3 extends over 13 amino acids. The CDR3 reads CSALDRDNEKLFF.

The chain recombines TRBV7-6 with TRBJ2-1; TCRdb's assignment of TRBD1 cannot be checked, as there is no DNA. The CDR3 is 16 amino acids. Germline V gene data show CDR1 as SGHVS and CDR2 as FNYEAQ. CDR3 in amino acids: CASSSSVHLGQIPQFF.

V and J are TRBV19 and TRBJ2-7; TCRdb proposes TRBD1, but this gene call is untestable without DNA. The germline CDR1 and CDR2 sequences are LNHDA and SQIVND (reference sequence). The CDR3 consists of 15 residues. The CDR3 loop is CASRLQGDHNYEQYF. The whole variable domain, remainder taken from reference TRBV19 and TRBJ2-7, is DGGITQSPKYLFRKEGQNVTLSCEQNLNHDAMYWYRQDPGQGLRLIYYSQIVNDFQKGDIAEGYSVSREKKESFPLTVTSAQKNPTAFYLCASRLQGDHNYEQYFGPGTRLTVT.

The genes are TRBV19 and TRBJ1-5; TCRdb designates TRBD1, a call that cannot be tested without DNA. The CDR3 covers 16 residues. Germline loops: CDR1 LNHDA, CDR2 SQIVND (reference sequence). The CDR3 protein is CASSTVTGQNNQPQHF.

CDR3 region: CASSSTRLAGHQETQYF. V gene TRBV7-9 combines with J gene TRBJ2-5; lacking DNA, the TRBD2 call made by TCRdb goes unchecked. This CDR3 comprises 17 residues. Germline CDR1 SEHNR, CDR2 FQNEAQ (reference sequence).

V and J are TRBV7-2 and TRBJ1-6; the TRBD1 assignment by TCRdb is unverifiable without DNA. The length of the CDR3 is 15 residues. Germline CDR1 is SGHTA and CDR2 is FQGNSA. The CDR3 sequence is CASSTGYSYNSPLHF. Complete variable domain (other parts from reference TRBV7-2 and TRBJ1-6): GAGVSQSPSNKVTEKGKDVELRCDPISGHTALYWYRQSLGQGLEFLIYFQGNSAPDKSGLPSDRFSAERTGGSVSTLTIQRTQQEDSAVYLCASSTGYSYNSPLHFGNGTRLTVT.

The V call is TRBV14, the J call TRBJ2-4; the TRBD2 assignment by TCRdb is unverifiable without DNA. The CDR3 covers 14 residues. Germline CDR1 is SGHDN and CDR2 is FVKESK. CDR3 protein: CASSQDRAGGRWYF.